This TCR beta chain was profiled in a study of early T cells in non-severe SARS-CoV-2 infection. Germline assignment: CDR1 SGHNT and CDR2 YYREEE (reference sequence). V was clipped by 3 bases and J by 0 bases; unmatched bases: 10. The CDR3 is made up of 19 amino acids. The table lists this clonotype with many counts. TCRdb reprocessed the 5' RACE reads with MiXCR, giving one entry per CDR3 protein. The repertoire holds approximately 70,000 distinct CDR3 sequences, with about 10% as singletons. The clonotype originates from an adult who was a healthcare worker with PCR-confirmed SARS-CoV-2 infection or an uninfected control (not recorded which). The chain employs TRBV5-4 and TRBJ2-1, with TRBD2 identical over 12 bases. The sequencing used whole blood, collected at baseline. CDR3: CASSSTGLAGSSSYNEQFF. Here the CDR3 DNA reads TGTGCCAGCAGCTCCACCGGACTAGCGGGGTCTAGCTCCTACAATGAGCAGTTCTTC.